One and the same sample provided the 24 T cell receptor beta chains below, sequenced in a study of OX40 agonist ivuxolimab in advanced cancers. Method: immunoSEQ multiplex PCR; TCRdb's copy keeps in-frame clones and lacks some. The data show 65,000 to 95,000 clones, 89% seen once. This specimen consisted of CD4+ or CD8+ T cells sorted from blood, obtained in a trial of the OX40 agonist ivuxolimab. The receptor set was obtained from an adult with an advanced solid tumor such as melanoma, head and neck, liver or kidney cancer.

This chain connects TRBV5-4 to TRBJ2-3; TRBD2 agrees at 8 bases. The CDR3 totals 14 residues. V lost 4 bases, J lost 1 base, and 2 bases stayed unmatched. Germline V CDR1 and CDR2: SGHNT, YYREEE (reference sequence). This CDR3 reads CASSPRGGTDTQYF. The CDR3 DNA sequence: TGTGCCAGCAGCCCGCGGGGGGGCACAGATACGCAGTATTTT.

The V and J genes are TRBV2 and TRBJ2-1, with 8 bases aligning to TRBD1. Trimming took 10 bases from V and 9 from J; bases not matched to a gene: 8. Germline values: CDR1 SNHLY, CDR2 FYNNEI. This CDR3 is 12 amino acids long. The CDR3 reads CATGTGFSEQFF. The CDR3 DNA reads as TGTGCCACCGGGACAGGTTTTAGTGAGCAGTTCTTC.

The chain couples TRBV18 to TRBJ2-1; 14 bases align to TRBD2. The CDR3 length is 15 residues. Germline CDR1 reads KGHSH; CDR2 reads LQKENI. J lost 7 bases, V lost 3 bases, and 2 bases had no gene match. The CDR3 DNA reads TGTGCCAGCTCACCGACTAGCGGGGGGGAGAATGAGCAGTTCTTC. The encoded protein is CASSPTSGGENEQFF.

The chain carries TRBV6-1 and TRBJ1-1; D is uncertain. V lost 3 bases to trimming and J lost 4 bases, with 15 bases between them. CDR1 is MNHNS and CDR2 is SASEGT in the germline V gene. The CDR3 contains 15 residues. The CDR3 region is CASSEDFVETTEAFF. In nucleotides, the CDR3 is TGTGCCAGCAGTGAGGATTTCGTGGAAACCACTGAAGCTTTCTTT.

The chain carries TRBV19 and TRBJ1-1; TRBD1 aligns across 9 bases. The V gene end was trimmed by 7 bases and the J gene end by 6 bases; junction bases not matched to a gene: 6. The CDR3 is 13 residues long. Germline values: CDR1 LNHDA, CDR2 SQIVND (reference sequence). The CDR3 DNA sequence: TGTGCCAGTACCGTAACAGGGGGCTCTGAAGCTTTCTTT. Protein: CASTVTGGSEAFF.

This sequence joins TRBV7-2 and TRBJ2-7; the match to TRBD1 covers 10 bases. The CDR3 totals 14 residues. The trim removed 5 bases at V and 6 bases at J, leaving 7 bases unmatched. Germline V gives CDR1 SGHTA, CDR2 FQGNSA. CDR3 sequence reads: CASSPGTGDREQYF. The DNA for the CDR3 is TGTGCCAGCAGCCCCGGGACAGGGGATCGCGAGCAGTACTTC. The entire variable domain, with the rest obtained from reference TRBV7-2 and TRBJ2-7, is as follows: GAGVSQSPSNKVTEKGKDVELRCDPISGHTALYWYRQSLGQGLEFLIYFQGNSAPDKSGLPSDRFSAERTGGSVSTLTIQRTQQEDSAVYLCASSPGTGDREQYFGPGTRLTVT.

The chain uses TRBV25-1 and TRBJ2-2, with TRBD1 as a possible D gene (5 bases). Trimming stripped 8 bases from V and 3 bases from J, with 10 bases between. Germline V lookup: CDR1 MGHDK, CDR2 SYGVNS. CDR3 length equals 13 residues. The CDR3 reads CASETDYTGELFF. The DNA of the CDR3 is TGTGCCAGCGAGACAGATTACACCGGGGAGCTGTTTTTT. The variable domain in full, completed from reference TRBV25-1 and TRBJ2-2, reads EADIYQTPRYLVIGTGKKITLECSQTMGHDKMYWYQQDPGMELHLIHYSYGVNSTEKGDLSSESTVSRIRTEHFPLTLESARPSHTSQYLCASETDYTGELFFGEGSRLTVL.

The chain has TRBV7-6 and TRBJ2-3; D could derive from TRBD1 or TRBD2 (6 bases each). This CDR3 region has 16 residues. Trimming took off 0 bases at V and 5 bases at J, with 15 bases between the two ends. CDR1 is SGHVS, CDR2 FNYEAQ, per germline. The CDR3 protein is CASSLARDTREDTQYF. CDR3 bases: TGTGCCAGCAGCTTAGCGCGGGACACTCGCGAAGATACGCAGTATTTT.

V gene TRBV7-9 combines with J gene TRBJ2-1; 8 bases agree with TRBD2. V gave up 5 bases and J gave up 5 bases; unmatched junction bases: 11. The CDR3 runs 16 residues. Germline CDR1 is SEHNR and CDR2 is FQNEAQ (reference sequence). CDR3 loop: CASSRLSGSFHNEQFF. For the CDR3, the DNA is TGTGCCAGCAGCCGCCTGAGCGGGAGCTTTCACAATGAGCAGTTCTTC.

The chain links TRBV5-1 to TRBJ2-3, with 8 bases that match TRBD2. This CDR3 has 14 amino acids. Germline loops: CDR1 SGHRS, CDR2 YFSETQ. With 5 bases clipped from V and 3 bases from J, the junction kept 5 bases outside the gene matches. The CDR3 nucleotides read TGCGCCAGCAGAAGAACTAGCGGTACAGATACGCAGTATTTT. Translated: CASRRTSGTDTQYF.

The rearrangement joins TRBV9 to TRBJ2-1; TRBD2 aligns across 7 bases. The CDR3 covers 16 residues. Germline-derived CDR1 and CDR2 are SGDLS and YYNGEE. J gave up 3 bases and V 0 bases, and 6 bases lay outside the gene matches. CDR3: CASSVGASGYYNEQFF. The CDR3 DNA reads as TGTGCCAGCAGCGTAGGGGCTAGCGGATACTACAATGAGCAGTTCTTC. The full variable domain, its missing parts supplied by reference TRBV9 and TRBJ2-1, is DSGVTQTPKHLITATGQRVTLRCSPRSGDLSVYWYQQSLDQGLQFLIQYYNGEERAKGNILERFSAQQFPDLHSELNLSSLELGDSALYFCASSVGASGYYNEQFFGPGTRLTVL.

This chain links TRBV18 with TRBJ2-7; 9 bases line up with TRBD2. V dropped 6 bases and J dropped 2; count of bases not matched to a gene: 5. CDR3 length: 14 residues. The germline V gene encodes CDR1 KGHSH and CDR2 LQKENI. The CDR3 protein is CASSHSGGPYEQYF. The CDR3 coding sequence is TGTGCCAGCTCTCATAGCGGGGGCCCCTACGAGCAGTACTTC.

The V call is TRBV28, the J call TRBJ1-5; weak D call: TRBD1 (5 bases). Germline V gene sequence: CDR1 MDHEN, CDR2 SYDVKM. The V end lost 5 bases, the J end lost 5 bases, and 25 bases lay between the germline ends. This CDR3 region has 18 residues. The CDR3 sequence is CASSPMGLVSDGDQPQHF. The CDR3 DNA reads TGTGCCAGCAGTCCTATGGGGCTAGTGTCTGACGGCGATCAGCCCCAGCATTTT.

Comment on this clone: Other DNA sequences in this sample translate to the same CDR3. J is TRBJ2-2 and V is TRBV5-1; the D call may be TRBD1 or TRBD2 (5 bases each). The CDR3 is 13 residues long. CDR1 is SGHRS and CDR2 is YFSETQ in the germline V gene. Trimming pared 2 bases from V and 4 bases from J, leaving 6 bases between. CDR3 in DNA: TGCGCCAGCAGCTTTGGGGGCACCGGGGAGCTGTTTTTT. Its protein is CASSFGGTGELFF.

The genes are TRBV2 and TRBJ1-1; tentatively, D is TRBD1 (5 bases). The CDR3 runs 13 residues. CDR1 is SNHLY, CDR2 FYNNEI, per germline. V was shortened by 8 bases and J by 0 bases, with 10 bases between the two germline ends. The CDR3 nucleotides are TGTGCCAGCCAACCGACAGTGAACACTGAAGCTTTCTTT. It translates to CASQPTVNTEAFF.

The V gene is TRBV21-1, the J gene TRBJ1-2; the table gives TRBD1 as D, unverified against the DNA. TRBV21-1 is listed as a pseudogene. The CDR3 is made up of 15 amino acids. In DNA, the CDR3 is TGTGCCAGCAGCAAAAAAGGACAGGGGGAAAATGGCTACACCTTC. This gives the protein CASSKKGQGENGYTF.

This chain links TRBV6-5 with TRBJ2-2; weak D call: TRBD1 (6 bases). Per germline, CDR1 MNHEY and CDR2 SVGAGI. The CDR3 consists of 14 residues. V was cut by 6 bases and J by 3 bases, with 11 bases left in between. CDR3 amino acids: CASSPGQYTGELFF. CDR3 coding DNA: TGTGCCAGCAGCCCCGGACAGTACACCGGGGAGCTGTTTTTT.

This clone was counted a single time. The CDR3 is CASSLGGSGTAYTDTQYF. The CDR3 bases are TGTGCCAGCAGCCTAGGAGGGAGCGGGACAGCATACACAGATACGCAGTATTTT. The V call is TRBV14, the J call TRBJ2-3, with D perhaps given as TRBD1 or TRBD2 (7 bases each). Trimming removed 4 bases at V and 2 bases at J, with 22 bases between. The CDR3 loop spans 18 amino acids. CDR1 and CDR2 (germline): SGHDN, FVKESK. The entire variable domain, with the rest obtained from reference TRBV14 and TRBJ2-3, is as follows: EAGVTQFPSHSVIEKGQTVTLRCDPISGHDNLYWYRRVMGKEIKFLLHFVKESKQDESGMPNNRFLAERTGGTYSTLKVQPAELEDSGVYFCASSLGGSGTAYTDTQYFGPGTRLTVL.

This chain uses TRBV18 with TRBJ1-1; D gene unclear. Germline lookup yields CDR1 KGHSH and CDR2 LQKENI. The CDR3 consists of 13 residues. Between the trimmed V and J ends, which lost 6 bases and 5 bases, there was a span of 13 bases. CDR3 in amino acids: CASSLGERTEAFF. CDR3 sequence (DNA): TGTGCCAGCTCCCTAGGAGAAAGGACTGAAGCTTTCTTT.

V is TRBV7-9 and J is TRBJ1-5; tentatively, D is TRBD1 (5 bases). The CDR3 has 15 amino acids. Germline V gene data show CDR1 as SEHNR and CDR2 as FQNEAQ (reference sequence). V dropped 5 bases and J dropped 3 bases, with 14 bases sitting between them. The CDR3 nucleotides read TGTGCCAGCAGCCATTCGGGACTGCCCAATCAGCCCCAGCATTTT. Amino acid sequence: CASSHSGLPNQPQHF.

The chain uses TRBV27 and TRBJ2-7; maybe TRBD2 (5 bases). Trimming cost V 5 bases and J 4 bases, with 21 bases left between them. The CDR3 has 16 residues. Germline loops: CDR1 MNHEY, CDR2 SMNVEV (reference sequence). CDR3 DNA sequence: TGTGCCAGCAGTCCCTCCTCGACCGGACTTGCATACGAGCAGTACTTC. Residues: CASSPSSTGLAYEQYF.

V and J are TRBV4-1 and TRBJ2-3; 9 bases are shared with TRBD2. This CDR3 region has 17 residues. The germline CDR1 and CDR2 sequences are MGHRA and YSYEKL. The V gene end was trimmed by 1 base and the J gene end by 2 bases; junction bases not matched to a gene: 7. For the CDR3, the DNA is TGCGCCAGCAGCCAAGCCCTAACTAGCGGGTTCACAGATACGCAGTATTTT. Encoded protein: CASSQALTSGFTDTQYF.

V and J are TRBV18 and TRBJ2-2, with 8 bases lining up with TRBD1. V lost 2 bases to trimming and J lost 3 bases; unmatched junction nucleotides: 5. This CDR3 has 16 amino acids. From germline, CDR1 is KGHSH and CDR2 LQKENI. For the CDR3, the DNA is TGTGCCAGCTCACCAATGTCAGGGGGCGACACCGGGGAGCTGTTTTTT. Protein: CASSPMSGGDTGELFF.

This CDR3 is CASSLWSGQGAYEQYF. The CDR3 coding sequence is TGTGCCAGCAGCTTATGGTCCGGGCAGGGGGCCTACGAGCAGTACTTC. The rearrangement uses TRBV7-9 and TRBJ2-7, with 7 bases aligning to TRBD1. The J segment lost 2 bases and the V segment lost 2 bases, leaving 9 bases of the junction unmatched. The germline V gene encodes CDR1 SEHNR and CDR2 FQNEAQ (reference sequence). This CDR3 spans 16 amino acids.